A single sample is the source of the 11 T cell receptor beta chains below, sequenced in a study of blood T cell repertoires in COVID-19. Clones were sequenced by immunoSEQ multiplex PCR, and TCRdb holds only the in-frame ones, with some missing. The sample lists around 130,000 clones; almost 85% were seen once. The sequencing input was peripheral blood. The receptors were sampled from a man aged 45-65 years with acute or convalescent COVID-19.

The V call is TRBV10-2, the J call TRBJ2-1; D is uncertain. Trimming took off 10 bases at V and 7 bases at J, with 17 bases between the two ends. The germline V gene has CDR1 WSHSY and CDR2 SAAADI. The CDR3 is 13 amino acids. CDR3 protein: CATTLTLVNEQFF. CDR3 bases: TGCGCCACCACCCTAACCCTAGTTAATGAGCAGTTCTTC.

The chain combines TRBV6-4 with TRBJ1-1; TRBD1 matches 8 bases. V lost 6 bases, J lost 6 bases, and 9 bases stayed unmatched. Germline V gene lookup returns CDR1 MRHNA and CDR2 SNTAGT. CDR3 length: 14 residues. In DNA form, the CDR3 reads TGTGCCAGCAGAGATACAGGGGGACCGGCTGAAGCTTTCTTT. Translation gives CASRDTGGPAEAFF.

This CDR3 is CASSARLGGNTEAFF. The CDR3 nucleotides are TGCGCCAGCAGCGCCCGGTTAGGGGGGAACACTGAAGCTTTCTTT. The gene calls are TRBV5-1 and TRBJ1-1; D might be TRBD1 (6 bases). The CDR3 is 15 amino acids. Trimming took off 4 bases at V and 1 base at J, with 14 bases between the two ends. Germline values: CDR1 SGHRS, CDR2 YFSETQ.

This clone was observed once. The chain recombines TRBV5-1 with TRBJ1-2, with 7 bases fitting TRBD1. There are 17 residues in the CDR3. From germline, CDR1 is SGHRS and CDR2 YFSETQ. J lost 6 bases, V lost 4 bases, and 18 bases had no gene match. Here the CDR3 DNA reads TGCGCCAGCAGCCCCGGACAGGATCGTTTGGCTTTGAATGGCTACACCTTC. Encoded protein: CASSPGQDRLALNGYTF.

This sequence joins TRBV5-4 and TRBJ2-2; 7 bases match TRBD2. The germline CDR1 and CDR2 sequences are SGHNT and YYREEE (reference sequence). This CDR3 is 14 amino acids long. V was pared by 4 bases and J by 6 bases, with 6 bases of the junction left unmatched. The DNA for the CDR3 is TGTGCCAGCAGCCGCGTGGGGGGGGCCGGGGAGCTGTTTTTT. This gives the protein CASSRVGGAGELFF. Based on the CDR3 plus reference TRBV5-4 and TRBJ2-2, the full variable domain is ETGVTQSPTHLIKTRGQQVTLRCSSQSGHNTVSWYQQALGQGPQFIFQYYREEENGRGNFPPRFSGLQFPNYSSELNVNALELDDSALYLCASSRVGGAGELFFGEGSRLTVL.

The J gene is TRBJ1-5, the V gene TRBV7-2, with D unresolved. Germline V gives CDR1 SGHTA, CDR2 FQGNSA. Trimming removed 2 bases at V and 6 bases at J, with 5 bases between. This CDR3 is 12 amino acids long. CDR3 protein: CASSLFLQPQHF. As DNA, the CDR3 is TGTGCCAGCAGCTTATTCCTTCAGCCCCAGCATTTT. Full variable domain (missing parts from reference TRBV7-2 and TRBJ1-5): GAGVSQSPSNKVTEKGKDVELRCDPISGHTALYWYRQSLGQGLEFLIYFQGNSAPDKSGLPSDRFSAERTGGSVSTLTIQRTQQEDSAVYLCASSLFLQPQHFGDGTRLSIL.

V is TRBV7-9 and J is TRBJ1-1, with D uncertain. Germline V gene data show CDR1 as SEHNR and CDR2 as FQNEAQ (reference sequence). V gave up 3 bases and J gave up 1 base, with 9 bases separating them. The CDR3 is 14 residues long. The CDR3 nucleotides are TGTGCCAGCAGCTTGGCTCTAGAGAACACTGAAGCTTTCTTT. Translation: CASSLALENTEAFF.

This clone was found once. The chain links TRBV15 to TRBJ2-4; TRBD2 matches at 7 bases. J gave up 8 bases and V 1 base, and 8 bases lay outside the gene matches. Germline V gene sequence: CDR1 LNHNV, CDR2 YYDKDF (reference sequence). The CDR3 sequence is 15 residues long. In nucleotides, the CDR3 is TGTGCCACCAGCAGAGTGAGGGGAGGGCCCTACATTCAGTACTTC. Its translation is CATSRVRGGPYIQYF. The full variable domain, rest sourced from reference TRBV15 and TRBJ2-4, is DAMVIQNPRYQVTQFGKPVTLSCSQTLNHNVMYWYQQKSSQAPKLLFHYYDKDFNNEADTPDNFQSRRPNTSFCFLDIRSPGLGDTAMYLCATSRVRGGPYIQYFGAGTRLSVL.

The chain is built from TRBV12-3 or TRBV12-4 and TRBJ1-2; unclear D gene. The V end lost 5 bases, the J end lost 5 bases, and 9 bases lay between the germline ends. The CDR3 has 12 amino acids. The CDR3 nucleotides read TGTGCCAGCAGTCCGCCGGGGTATGGCTACACCTTC. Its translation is CASSPPGYGYTF.

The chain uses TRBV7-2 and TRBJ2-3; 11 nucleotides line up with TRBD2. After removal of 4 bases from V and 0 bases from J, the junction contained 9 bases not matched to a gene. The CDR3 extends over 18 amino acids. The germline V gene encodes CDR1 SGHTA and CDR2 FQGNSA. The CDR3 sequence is CASSSSAGLAASTDTQYF. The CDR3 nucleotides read TGTGCCAGCAGCTCGAGCGCGGGACTAGCGGCTAGCACAGATACGCAGTATTTT.

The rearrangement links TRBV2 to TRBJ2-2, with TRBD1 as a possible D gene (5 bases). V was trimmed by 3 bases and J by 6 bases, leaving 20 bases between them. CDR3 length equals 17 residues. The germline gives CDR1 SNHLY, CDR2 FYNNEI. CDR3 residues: CASSDRRGALTAGELFF. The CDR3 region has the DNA TGTGCCAGCAGTGATAGAAGGGGCGCGTTAACGGCCGGGGAGCTGTTTTTT.